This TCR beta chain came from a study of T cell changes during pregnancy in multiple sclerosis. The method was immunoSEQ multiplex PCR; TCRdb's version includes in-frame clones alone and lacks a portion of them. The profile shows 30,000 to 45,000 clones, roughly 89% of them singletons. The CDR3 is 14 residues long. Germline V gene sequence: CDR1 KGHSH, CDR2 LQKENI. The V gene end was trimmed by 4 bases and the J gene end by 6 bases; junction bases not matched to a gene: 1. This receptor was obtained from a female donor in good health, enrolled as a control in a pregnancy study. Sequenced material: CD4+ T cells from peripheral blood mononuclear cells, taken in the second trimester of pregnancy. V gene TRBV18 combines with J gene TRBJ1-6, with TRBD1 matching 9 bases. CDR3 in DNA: TGTGCCAGCTCACAGGACAGGGGTAATTCACCCCTCCACTTT. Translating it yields CASSQDRGNSPLHF.